The 29 T cell receptor beta chains below all came from one sample that was sequenced in a study of OX40 agonist ivuxolimab in advanced cancers. The data were produced by immunoSEQ multiplex PCR, yet TCRdb's version contains in-frame clones alone and is incomplete. In the table there are 35,000 to 45,000 clones, approximately 90% of which are singletons. This material consisted of CD4+ or CD8+ T cells sorted from blood, taken in a trial of the OX40 agonist ivuxolimab. The source of these receptors is an adult with an advanced solid tumor such as melanoma, head and neck, liver or kidney cancer.

The chain carries TRBV11-2 and TRBJ1-1, with D uncertain. Germline assignment: CDR1 SGHAT and CDR2 FQNNGV. The V end was cut by 7 bases, the J end by 6 bases, with 15 bases between. The CDR3 runs 13 residues. CDR3 DNA: TGTGCCAGCACGGTCACCTCGAGGGCTGAAGCTTTCTTT. It codes for CASTVTSRAEAFF.

The chain employs TRBV7-9 and TRBJ2-5, with 11 bases that match TRBD2. The germline gives CDR1 SEHNR, CDR2 FQNEAQ (reference sequence). The CDR3 has 15 residues. The V gene end was trimmed by 1 base and the J gene end by 4 bases; junction bases not matched to a gene: 2. The CDR3 sequence is CASSLVAGGPETQYF. The CDR3 DNA follows: TGTGCCAGCAGCTTAGTAGCGGGAGGGCCAGAGACCCAGTACTTC.

V gene TRBV11-1 combines with J gene TRBJ2-7; D not certain. Between the trimmed V and J ends, which lost 0 bases and 3 bases, there was a span of 9 bases. The CDR3 has 14 amino acids. The germline gives CDR1 SGHAT, CDR2 FQDESV (reference sequence). The CDR3 loop reads CASSLAREYYEQYF. The CDR3 DNA reads TGTGCCAGCAGCTTAGCCCGAGAATACTACGAGCAGTACTTC.

The CDR3 sequence is CASSPPWGDLTDTQYF. CDR3 DNA sequence: TGTGCCAGCAGCCCCCCGTGGGGGGATCTCACAGATACGCAGTATTTT. The gene calls are TRBV5-4 and TRBJ2-3; possible D gene TRBD2, 6 bases. The CDR3 runs 16 residues. CDR1 is SGHNT and CDR2 is YYREEE in the germline V gene (reference sequence). V was trimmed by 4 bases and J by 2 bases, leaving 17 bases between them.

V is TRBV5-1 and J is TRBJ2-7, with D perhaps matching TRBD2 (5 bases). Germline V gene lookup returns CDR1 SGHRS and CDR2 YFSETQ. This CDR3 is 13 amino acids long. V gave up 1 base and J gave up 2 bases, with 7 bases separating them. The CDR3 region is CASSLTAAYEQYF. The CDR3 nucleotides are TGCGCCAGCAGCTTGACAGCGGCCTACGAGCAGTACTTC.

This chain links TRBV11-3 with TRBJ1-6; TRBD1 matches at 8 bases. Germline loops: CDR1 SGHNT, CDR2 YENEEA. The CDR3 extends over 17 amino acids. The trim removed 5 bases at V and 3 bases at J, leaving 9 bases unmatched. The CDR3: CASSGRDRNNYNSPLHF. CDR3 bases: TGTGCCAGCAGCGGGCGGGACAGGAACAACTATAATTCACCCCTCCACTTT.

This rearrangement joins TRBV29-1 to TRBJ2-1; 15 bases fit TRBD2. The ends lost 6 bases at V and 1 base at J; junction bases unmatched: 7. Germline values: CDR1 SQVTM, CDR2 ANQGSEA. The CDR3 is 17 residues long. The CDR3 here is CSVWTSGRAGSYNEQFF. Written as DNA, the CDR3 is TGCAGCGTCTGGACTAGCGGGAGGGCCGGGTCCTACAATGAGCAGTTCTTC.

This clone was counted between two and nine times. This chain links TRBV9 with TRBJ2-3; 8 bases match TRBD2. Losses at the gene ends were 0 bases for V and 4 bases for J; bases not matched to a gene: 4. In germline, CDR1 is SGDLS, CDR2 YYNGEE. CDR3 length: 15 residues. CDR3 protein: CASSVDGRAPDTQYF. In DNA form, the CDR3 reads TGTGCCAGCAGCGTAGACGGGAGGGCCCCAGATACGCAGTATTTT.

The CDR3 is CASSSITTSAQETQYF. CDR3 DNA: TGTGCCAGCAGCTCAATAACAACTAGTGCCCAGGAGACCCAGTACTTC. This chain links TRBV11-2 with TRBJ2-5; tentative D call: TRBD2 (5 bases). The CDR3 length is 16 residues. The V gene's germline CDR1 is SGHAT and CDR2 FQNNGV. Trimming removed 4 bases from V and 5 bases from J, with 20 bases in between.

The chain joins TRBV6-5 to TRBJ2-1; 10 nucleotides line up with TRBD1. Looked up from germline, CDR1 is MNHEY and CDR2 is SVGAGI. The junction had 9 bases not matched to a gene; V was cut back by 4 bases and J by 9 bases. CDR3 length: 15 amino acids. The CDR3 is CASSWTGTGASEQFF. CDR3 bases: TGTGCCAGCAGTTGGACCGGGACAGGGGCGAGTGAGCAGTTCTTC.

This clone has just one count. This chain links TRBV5-5 with TRBJ2-5; possibly TRBD1 or TRBD2 for D (5 bases each). The CDR3 has 14 amino acids. The germline gives CDR1 SGHKS, CDR2 YYEKEE (reference sequence). V lost 4 bases and J 4 bases, leaving 14 bases between the germline ends. In DNA form, the CDR3 reads TGTGCCAGCAGCGGGGACGTAGTTAGAGAGACCCAGTACTTC. It codes for CASSGDVVRETQYF.

The rearrangement links TRBV4-3 to TRBJ2-7, with D uncertain. V lost 0 bases, J lost 5 bases, and 17 bases lay in between. The length of the CDR3 is 16 residues. CDR1 and CDR2 (germline): LGHNA, YSLEER. CDR3 nucleotides: TGCGCCAGCAGCCAAGATTCATATGGCTACCGGAACGAGCAGTACTTC. It specifies CASSQDSYGYRNEQYF.

The V and J genes are TRBV27 and TRBJ2-3, with a possible D match to TRBD1 (6 bases). Germline values: CDR1 MNHEY, CDR2 SMNVEV (reference sequence). The germline V and J ends were trimmed by 5 bases and 5 bases, with 14 bases remaining between them. This CDR3 has 14 residues. The DNA for the CDR3 is TGTGCCAGCAGTACCCCTCCAGGGGAAGATACGCAGTATTTT. Translation gives CASSTPPGEDTQYF.

This clone has a handful of counts. The gene calls are TRBV7-2 and TRBJ1-4, with TRBD1 matching over 8 bases. The CDR3 runs 16 residues. Unmatched junction bases numbered 8, after V lost 1 base and J lost 7 bases. Germline CDR1 is SGHTA and CDR2 is FQGNSA. This CDR3 is CASSLGDRQPIEKLFF. Here the CDR3 DNA reads TGTGCCAGCAGCTTAGGGGACAGGCAACCTATTGAAAAACTGTTTTTT.

V and J are TRBV4-3 and TRBJ2-7; 11 bases map to TRBD1. The junction had 5 bases not matched to a gene; V was cut back by 3 bases and J by 4 bases. CDR3 length: 15 residues. Per germline, CDR1 LGHNA and CDR2 YSLEER. The CDR3 reads CASSHGTGGAYEQYF. The DNA of the CDR3 is TGCGCCAGCAGCCATGGGACAGGGGGAGCTTACGAGCAGTACTTC.

V is TRBV5-1 and J is TRBJ2-1, with 7 bases that match TRBD2. The CDR3 covers 16 residues. Germline lookup yields CDR1 SGHRS and CDR2 YFSETQ. V trimming: 1 base; J trimming: 6 bases; junction bases outside the gene matches: 10. CDR3 DNA sequence: TGCGCCAGCAGCTTGCGCGGGAGTAATCCTGGCAATGAGCAGTTCTTC. This gives the protein CASSLRGSNPGNEQFF.

This clone was seen a few times. J is TRBJ2-7 and V is TRBV30, with 7 nucleotides matching TRBD1. Per germline, CDR1 GTSNPN and CDR2 SVGIG (reference sequence). With V trimmed by 3 bases and J by 6 bases, 8 bases remained unmatched. The CDR3 loop spans 13 amino acids. The CDR3 protein is CAWSKTGNGEQYF. The CDR3 bases are TGTGCCTGGAGCAAGACAGGGAACGGCGAGCAGTACTTC.

The chain has TRBV27 and TRBJ2-5, with D perhaps TRBD2 (6 bases). The V and J ends lost 8 bases and 4 bases respectively, with 14 bases between them. The CDR3 is 13 amino acids. Germline-derived CDR1 and CDR2 are MNHEY and SMNVEV (reference sequence). The CDR3 protein is CASQGPGRETQYF. The DNA for the CDR3 is TGTGCCAGCCAGGGACCCGGGAGAGAGACCCAGTACTTC.

As concerns this clone: An end of the junction differs from the germline gene, which may be a read error. The rearrangement links TRBV7-7 to TRBJ2-1, with TRBD2 identical over 9 bases. This CDR3 has 15 amino acids. CDR1 and CDR2 (germline): SSHAT, FNYEAQ (reference sequence). CDR3 protein: CASSFETSGYNEQFF. CDR3 in DNA: TGTGCTAGCAGCTTTGAGACTAGCGGATACAATGAGCAGTTCTTC.

V and J are TRBV19 and TRBJ2-1; 9 nucleotides align to TRBD1. Germline assignment: CDR1 LNHDA and CDR2 SQIVND (reference sequence). The CDR3 covers 13 residues. Losses at the gene ends were 1 base for V and 9 bases for J; bases not matched to a gene: 1. For the CDR3, the DNA is TGTGCCAGTAGTATAGGGACAGGGGTTGAGCAGTTCTTC. Translating gives CASSIGTGVEQFF.

The genes are TRBV29-1 and TRBJ2-1; 7 bases line up with TRBD1. V was clipped by 4 bases and J by 7 bases; unmatched bases: 4. This CDR3 has 12 residues. Germline CDR1 SQVTM, CDR2 ANQGSEA. The CDR3 sequence is CSVVLRGNEQFF. The DNA of the CDR3 is TGCAGCGTTGTCCTCAGGGGGAATGAGCAGTTCTTC.

V and J are TRBV9 and TRBJ1-1, with 9 bases lining up with TRBD1. CDR1 is SGDLS and CDR2 is YYNGEE in the germline V gene. This CDR3 spans 15 amino acids. V lost 4 bases and J lost 4; bases outside the gene matches: 8. CDR3 loop: CASSSGTGWGTEAFF. CDR3 coding DNA: TGTGCCAGCAGCTCGGGGACAGGGTGGGGCACTGAAGCTTTCTTT.

This rearrangement joins TRBV28 to TRBJ1-5; no reliable D call. Looked up from germline, CDR1 is MDHEN and CDR2 is SYDVKM. This CDR3 spans 13 amino acids. V was cut by 4 bases and J by 5 bases, with 9 bases left in between. The CDR3 sequence: CASSYGVDQPQHF. The CDR3 region has the DNA TGTGCCAGCAGTTATGGAGTCGATCAGCCCCAGCATTTT.

The chain joins TRBV6-6 to TRBJ2-7; TRBD1 is a possible D gene (5 bases). Germline V gene lookup returns CDR1 MNHNY and CDR2 SVGAGI (reference sequence). V dropped 2 bases and J dropped 3 bases, with 11 bases sitting between them. This CDR3 is built from 14 residues. CDR3 amino acids: CASSYGAASYEQYF. In nucleotides, the CDR3 is TGTGCCAGCAGTTACGGGGCAGCGAGCTACGAGCAGTACTTC.

This clone appeared once. The V call is TRBV21-1, the J call TRBJ2-2; the D call in the table, TRBD2, was not verified against the DNA. TRBV21-1 is assigned pseudogene status. The CDR3 loop spans 14 amino acids. CDR3 DNA sequence: TGTGCCAGCAGCAACGCGCGGGAGTCCGGGGAGCTGTTTTTT. It translates to CASSNARESGELFF.

This rearrangement joins TRBV4-3 to TRBJ2-7; 7 positions agree with TRBD1. Trimming removed 0 bases from V and 7 bases from J; junction bases left unmatched: 9. Germline lookup yields CDR1 LGHNA and CDR2 YSLEER. CDR3 size: 15 residues. This CDR3 reads CASSQDGTGVGEQYF. CDR3 coding DNA: TGCGCCAGCAGCCAAGATGGAACAGGGGTTGGTGAGCAGTACTTC.

This clone appeared a single time. The chain combines TRBV4-1 with TRBJ1-4; D gene unclear. This CDR3 has 15 amino acids. Germline CDR1 MGHRA, CDR2 YSYEKL. Trimming left V 4 bases short and J 6 bases short, with 15 bases between. The CDR3 DNA reads as TGCGCCAGCAGCCCCTCCGGTACAGACGATGAAAAACTGTTTTTT. Its translation: CASSPSGTDDEKLFF.

J is TRBJ2-1 and V is TRBV6-6; perhaps TRBD2 as D (7 bases). The CDR3 sequence is 15 residues long. From germline, CDR1 is MNHNY and CDR2 SVGAGI (reference sequence). V dropped 5 bases and J dropped 9 bases, with 20 bases sitting between them. The CDR3 region has the DNA TGTGCCAGCAGTCCTTATGCGGGGGCGATGGGTGAGCAGTTCTTC. Translating it yields CASSPYAGAMGEQFF.

The J gene is TRBJ2-1, the V gene TRBV9; 9 bases fit TRBD2. CDR3 length: 17 residues. Per the germline V gene, CDR1 is SGDLS and CDR2 is YYNGEE. The V and J ends lost 1 base and 2 bases, in that order; junction bases with no gene match: 7. The CDR3 bases are TGTGCCAGCAGCGTATCTGGTAGCGGGAGTGCCTACAATGAGCAGTTCTTC. It encodes CASSVSGSGSAYNEQFF.